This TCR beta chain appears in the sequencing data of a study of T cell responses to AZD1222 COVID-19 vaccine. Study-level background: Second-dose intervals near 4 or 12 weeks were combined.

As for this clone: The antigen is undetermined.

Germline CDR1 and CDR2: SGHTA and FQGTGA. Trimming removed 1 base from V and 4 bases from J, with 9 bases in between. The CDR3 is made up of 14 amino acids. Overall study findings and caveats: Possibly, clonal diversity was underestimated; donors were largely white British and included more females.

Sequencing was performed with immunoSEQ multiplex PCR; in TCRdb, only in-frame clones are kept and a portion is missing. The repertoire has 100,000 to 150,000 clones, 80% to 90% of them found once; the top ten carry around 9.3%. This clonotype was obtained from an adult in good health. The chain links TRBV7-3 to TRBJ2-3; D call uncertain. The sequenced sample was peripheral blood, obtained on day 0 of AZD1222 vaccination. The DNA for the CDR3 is TGTGCCAGCAGCTTAAACCCCGCAGCAGATACGCAGTATTTT. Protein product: CASSLNPAADTQYF.